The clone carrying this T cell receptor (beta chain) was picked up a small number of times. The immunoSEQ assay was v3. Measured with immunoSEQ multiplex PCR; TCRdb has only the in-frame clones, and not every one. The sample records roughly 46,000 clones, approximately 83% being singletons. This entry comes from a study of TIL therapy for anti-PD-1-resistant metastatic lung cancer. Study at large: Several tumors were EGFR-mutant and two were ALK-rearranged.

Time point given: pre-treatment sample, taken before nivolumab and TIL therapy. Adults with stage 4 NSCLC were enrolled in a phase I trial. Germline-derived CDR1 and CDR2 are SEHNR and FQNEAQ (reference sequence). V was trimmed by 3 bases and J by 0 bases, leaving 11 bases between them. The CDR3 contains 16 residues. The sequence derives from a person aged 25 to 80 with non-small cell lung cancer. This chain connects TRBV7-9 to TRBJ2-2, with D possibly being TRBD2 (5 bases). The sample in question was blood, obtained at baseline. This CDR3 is CASSFFSGSNTGELFF. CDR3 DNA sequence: TGTGCCAGCAGCTTCTTCAGCGGATCGAACACCGGGGAGCTGTTTTTT.